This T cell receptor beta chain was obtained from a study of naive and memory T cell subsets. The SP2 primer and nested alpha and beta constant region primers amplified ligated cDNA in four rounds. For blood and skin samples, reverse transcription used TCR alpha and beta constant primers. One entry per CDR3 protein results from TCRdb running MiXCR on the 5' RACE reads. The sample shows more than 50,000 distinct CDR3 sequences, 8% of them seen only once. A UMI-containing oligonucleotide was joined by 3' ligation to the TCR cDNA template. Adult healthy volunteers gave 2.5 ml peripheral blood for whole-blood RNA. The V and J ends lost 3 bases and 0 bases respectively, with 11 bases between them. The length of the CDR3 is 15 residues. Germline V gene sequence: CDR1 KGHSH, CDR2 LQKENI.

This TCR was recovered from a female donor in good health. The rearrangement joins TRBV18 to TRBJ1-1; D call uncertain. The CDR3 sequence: CASSPELPLNTEAFF. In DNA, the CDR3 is TGTGCCAGCTCACCGGAACTCCCGTTGAACACTGAAGCTTTCTTT.